This TCR beta chain is from a study of cytomegalovirus exposure and HLA in healthy donors. Amplification used 60 Vbeta primers and 13 Jbeta primers. Some clones are missing from TCRdb's copy, which holds only in-frame ones; the method was immunoSEQ multiplex PCR. The sample comprises about 140,000 clones, 78% of which are singletons, and 2.5% to 3% rests with the top ten. The germline CDR1 and CDR2 sequences are SNHLY and FYNNEI. V gave up 0 bases and J gave up 1 base; unmatched junction bases: 7. The CDR3 is 17 amino acids. The TCR was taken from a female donor in good health and CMV-seronegative. The J gene is TRBJ1-1, the V gene TRBV2, with 8 bases that match TRBD1. The sequencing input was PBMCs. The CDR3 sequence is CASSEAWTGISNTEAFF. Here the CDR3 DNA reads TGTGCCAGCAGTGAAGCTTGGACAGGGATATCGAACACTGAAGCTTTCTTT.